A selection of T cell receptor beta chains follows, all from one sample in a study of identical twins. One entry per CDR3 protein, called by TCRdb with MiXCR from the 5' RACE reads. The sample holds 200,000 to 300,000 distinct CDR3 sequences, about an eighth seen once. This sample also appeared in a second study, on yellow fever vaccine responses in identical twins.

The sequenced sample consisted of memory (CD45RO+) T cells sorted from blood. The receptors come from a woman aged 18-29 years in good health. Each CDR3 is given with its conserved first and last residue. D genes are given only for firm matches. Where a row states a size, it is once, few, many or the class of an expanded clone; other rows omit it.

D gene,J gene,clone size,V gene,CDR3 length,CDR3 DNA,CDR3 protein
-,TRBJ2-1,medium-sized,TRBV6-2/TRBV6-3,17,TGTGCCAGCAGTTACAGCCCTCCGTGGGGGATTTACAATGAGCAGTTCTTC,CASSYSPPWGIYNEQFF
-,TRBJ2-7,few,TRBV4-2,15,TGTGCCAGCAGCCAAGACGGGACACGGGCCTACGAGCAGTACTTC,CASSQDGTRAYEQYF
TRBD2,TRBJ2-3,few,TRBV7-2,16,TGTGCCAGCAGCTTAAAGCGGGGGGCGTCGTCTGATACGCAGTATTTT,CASSLKRGASSDTQYF
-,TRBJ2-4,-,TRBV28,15,TGTGCCAGCACCCCCGGATTTGTAGGCAAAAACATTCAGTACTTC,CASTPGFVGKNIQYF
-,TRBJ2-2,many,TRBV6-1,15,TGTGCCAGCAGTGAAGAATCGGGGCGACCCGGGGAGCTGTTTTTT,CASSEESGRPGELFF
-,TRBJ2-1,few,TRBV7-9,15,TGTGCCAGCAGCTTAGCGGGCGGTTCAGCCAATGAGCAGTTCTTC,CASSLAGGSANEQFF
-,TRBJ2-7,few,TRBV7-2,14,TGTGCCAGCAGCCCCCGGGCGGGATGGTCCGAGCAGTACTTC,CASSPRAGWSEQYF
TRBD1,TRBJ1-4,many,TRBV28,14,TGTGCCAGCAGTCGACAGGGGACTAATGAAAAACTGTTTTTT,CASSRQGTNEKLFF
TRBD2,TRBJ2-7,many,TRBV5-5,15,TGTGCCAGCAGCTTGACTAGCGGGGGGACCTACGAGCAGTACTTC,CASSLTSGGTYEQYF
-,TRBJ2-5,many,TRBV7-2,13,TGTGCCAGCAGCTTAAATCCCGGGGAGACCCAGTACTTC,CASSLNPGETQYF
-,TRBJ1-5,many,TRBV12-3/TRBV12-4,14,TGTGCCAGCAACAAACAGGTTAGCAATCAGCCCCAGCATTTT,CASNKQVSNQPQHF
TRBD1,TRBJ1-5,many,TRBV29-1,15,TGCAGCGTTGTTCTACAGGGGGTTAGCAATCAGCCCCAGCATTTT,CSVVLQGVSNQPQHF
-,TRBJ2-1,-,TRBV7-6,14,TGTGCCAGCAGCGGGCTCGGGTTCGACAATGAGCAGTTCTTC,CASSGLGFDNEQFF
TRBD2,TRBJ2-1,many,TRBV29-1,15,TGCAGCGTTGGGCTAGCGGGAGTATCCTACAATGAGCAGTTCTTC,CSVGLAGVSYNEQFF
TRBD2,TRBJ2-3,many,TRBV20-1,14,TGCAGTGCTAGAGGTAGCGGGAGCACAGATACGCAGTATTTT,CSARGSGSTDTQYF
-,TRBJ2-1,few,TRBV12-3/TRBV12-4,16,TGTGCCAGCAGTTTAATGGCCCTAGCGACTTACAATGAGCAGTTCTTC,CASSLMALATYNEQFF
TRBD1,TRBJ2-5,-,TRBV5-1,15,TGCGCCAGCAGCGTGGGGGACAGGGACCAAGAGACCCAGTACTTC,CASSVGDRDQETQYF
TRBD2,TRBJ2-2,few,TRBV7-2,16,TGTGCCAGCAGCTTATCCGGGACTAGCGTTTCCGGGGAGCTGTTTTTT,CASSLSGTSVSGELFF
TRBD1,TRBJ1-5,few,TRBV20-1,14,TGCAGTGCTAGGTCACAGGGGGCAAAGCAGCCCCAGCATTTT,CSARSQGAKQPQHF
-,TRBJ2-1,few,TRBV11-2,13,TGTGCCAGCAGCTTAACTCTTGGGACAGAGCAGTTCTTC,CASSLTLGTEQFF
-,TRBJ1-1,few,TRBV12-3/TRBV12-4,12,TGTGCCAGCAGTTTCAACGAGCTAGAAGCTTTCTTT,CASSFNELEAFF
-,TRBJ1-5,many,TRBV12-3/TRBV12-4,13,TGTGCCAGCAGTCAAGCAAGGAATCAGCCCCAGCATTTT,CASSQARNQPQHF
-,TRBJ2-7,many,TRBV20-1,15,TGCAGTGCTATGCAAGACGGAGCCCTACGATTCGTGCAGTACTTC,CSAMQDGALRFVQYF
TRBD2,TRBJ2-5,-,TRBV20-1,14,TGCAGTGCAAGCCCTAGCGGGCCCCAAGAGACCCAGTACTTC,CSASPSGPQETQYF
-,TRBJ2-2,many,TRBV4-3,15,TGCGCCAGCAGCCAAGGAGGGCCAAACACCGGGGAGCTGTTTTTT,CASSQGGPNTGELFF
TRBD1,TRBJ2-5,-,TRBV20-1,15,TGCAGTGCTAGGGGGCCGGGACAGGGGTGGGAGACCCAGTACTTC,CSARGPGQGWETQYF
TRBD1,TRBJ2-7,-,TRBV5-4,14,TGTGCCAGCAGCTTGGGGGACAGAACCCACGAGCAGTACTTC,CASSLGDRTHEQYF
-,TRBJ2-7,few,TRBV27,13,TGTGCCAGCAGTGCCCGTAGTTCCTACGAGCAGTACTTC,CASSARSSYEQYF
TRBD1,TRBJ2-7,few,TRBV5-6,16,TGTGCCAGCAGCTCCCAGACAGGGGGGATGTCCTACGAGCAGTACTTC,CASSSQTGGMSYEQYF
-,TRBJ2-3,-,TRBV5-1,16,TGCGCCAGCACCACGCTCCCCTCTATTAGCACAGATACGCAGTATTTT,CASTTLPSISTDTQYF
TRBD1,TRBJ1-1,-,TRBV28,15,TGTGCCAGCAGTAGCAGGGGGACGGGGAACGCTGAAGCTTTCTTT,CASSSRGTGNAEAFF
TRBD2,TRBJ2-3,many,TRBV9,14,TGTGCCAGCAGCTTAACTAGCGGGAGTGATACGCAGTATTTT,CASSLTSGSDTQYF
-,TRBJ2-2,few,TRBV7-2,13,TGTGCCAGCTGGACTGGGCCCCCTAGGGAGCTGTTTTTT,CASWTGPPRELFF
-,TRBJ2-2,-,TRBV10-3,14,TGTGCCATCAGTGGTACAGGGTCAATCGGGGAGCTGTTTTTT,CAISGTGSIGELFF
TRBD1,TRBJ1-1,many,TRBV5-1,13,TGCGCCAGCAGCTGGACAGGCGGCACTGAAGCTTTCTTT,CASSWTGGTEAFF
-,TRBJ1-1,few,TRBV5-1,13,TGCGCCAGCAGCTTGGACGGGGGCGGTGAAGCTTTCTTT,CASSLDGGGEAFF
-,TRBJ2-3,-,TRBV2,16,TGTGCCAGCAGTGAAGAAGCGGGCTCTAGCACAGATACGCAGTATTTT,CASSEEAGSSTDTQYF
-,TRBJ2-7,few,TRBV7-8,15,TGTGCCAGCAGCCCTAGGGACGGACCCTCCTACGAGCAGTACTTC,CASSPRDGPSYEQYF
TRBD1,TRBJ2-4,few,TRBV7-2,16,TGTGCCAGCAGCTTTGCCGGGACAGGGACCAAAAACATTCAGTACTTC,CASSFAGTGTKNIQYF
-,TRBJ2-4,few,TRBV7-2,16,TGTGCCAGCAGCTTAGCGAGTTTGGCGGAAAAAAACATTCAGTACTTC,CASSLASLAEKNIQYF